What follows describes a single T cell receptor beta chain. These data originate in a study of blood T cell repertoires in COVID-19. In the authors' workflow: Amplification of reference gene primers was used by the study to estimate nucleated cell counts. TCRdb's table, derived via immunoSEQ multiplex PCR, lists solely in-frame clones and lacks some. The V and J calls and clone size are taken from that table; D and trimming were inferred from the DNA. The sample lists roughly 200,000 clones; 70% to 90% were seen once. V lost 3 bases, J lost 7 bases, and 9 bases stayed unmatched. The CDR3 is 15 amino acids. Germline CDR1 and CDR2: DFQATT and SNEGSKA (reference sequence).

J is TRBJ1-6 and V is TRBV20-1, with 7 bases lining up with TRBD1. This TCR came from an elderly man with acute or convalescent COVID-19. The material sequenced was peripheral blood. CDR3 nucleotides: TGCAGTGCTAGTGAATTGGGACAGTTCAATTCACCCCTCCACTTT. This translates into CSASELGQFNSPLHF.